The entry that follows covers one T cell receptor (beta chain) sequence. What it binds is unknown. Data came from immunoSEQ multiplex PCR; TCRdb stores just in-frame clones and leaves some out. The sample lists 25,000 to 35,000 clones, around nine tenths seen once, with over 45% in the top ten. These data are taken from a study of lymphopenia after photon versus proton radiotherapy. Study conclusions and caveats: Relative stability marked proton patients; photon patients lost diversity and naive cells. Only patients who died were analyzed for survival; proton advantage is unproven. Oligoclonal CD8+ Temra expansion after nadir drove photon patients' diversity drop.

Trimming at V came to 0 bases and at J to 4 bases, leaving 6 bases not matched to a gene. Germline V lookup: CDR1 KGHSH, CDR2 LQKENI. CDR3 length equals 16 residues. This chain joins TRBV18 and TRBJ2-3; 8 positions agree with TRBD2. Sequences were derived from peripheral blood, sampled from a patient treated with proton-based radiotherapy. The source is a woman between 55 and 75 years old with cholangiocarcinoma. Some clones in this sample may be carry-over from other donors' samples. CDR3 protein: CASSPPSGGPSDTQYF. The CDR3 bases are TGTGCCAGCTCACCACCATCGGGAGGGCCGTCAGATACGCAGTATTTT.